The TCR beta chain described here comes from a study of CDR3 diversity in severe acne. TCRdb reanalysed the PCR reads using MiXCR and keeps one entry per CDR3 protein. The sample carries about 90,000 distinct CDR3 sequences, about 49% recorded once. The sample taken for sequencing was blood. The clonotype comes from a male donor with severe acne vulgaris.

The CDR3 DNA is TGTGCCAGCAGCTCCAAGGACGGGACGGGGTACGAGCAGTACTTC. Residues: CASSSKDGTGYEQYF. The rearrangement uses TRBV7-9 and TRBJ2-7; possibly TRBD1 or TRBD2 for D (5 bases each). CDR3 size: 15 residues. V was clipped by 4 bases and J by 4 bases, with 17 bases between them. CDR1 is SEHNR and CDR2 is FQNEAQ in the germline V gene (reference sequence). Full variable domain (missing parts from reference TRBV7-9 and TRBJ2-7): DTGVSQNPRHKITKRGQNVTFRCDPISEHNRLYWYRQTLGQGPEFLTYFQNEAQLEKSRLLSDRFSAERPKGSFSTLEIQRTEQGDSAMYLCASSSKDGTGYEQYFGPGTRLTVT.